This TCR beta chain was identified during a study of T cell responses to AZD1222 COVID-19 vaccine. In regard to this clone: Its antigen is still unknown.

Generated by immunoSEQ multiplex PCR, the TCRdb table keeps only in-frame clones and is missing some. The sample has about 150,000 clones; about 90% are singletons. Study results and limitations: Two AZD1222 doses significantly raised spike-specific TCR breadth and depth over controls. In all cases, repertoires were sampled only after the peak T cell response. Mostly white British, mostly female donors; authors suggested clonal diversity may be underestimated.

Per germline, CDR1 MDHEN and CDR2 SYDVKM. This CDR3 is built from 11 residues. V lost 11 bases, J lost 7 bases, and 14 bases lay in between. The sequenced sample was peripheral blood, obtained on day 0 of AZD1222 vaccination. V and J are TRBV28 and TRBJ1-2, with D perhaps TRBD1 (5 bases). The clonotype was recovered from an adult in good health. CDR3 DNA sequence: TGTGCCTCAGGCGGGGGAGGTGGCTACACCTTC. Its translation is CASGGGGGYTF.